This record looks at one T cell receptor beta chain sequence and its context. This entry belongs to a study of blood T cell repertoires in COVID-19. Study details: Specimens from acute and convalescent COVID-19 originated in the United States, Italy and Spain. Sample material is recorded as cDNA or gDNA derived from T cells, B-cell-depleted T cells, or PBMCs.

Original processing notes: Reference gene primer amplification gave nucleated cell count estimates. The protocol was immunoSEQ multiplex PCR, while the TCRdb copy is restricted to in-frame clones and leaves out a portion. The V and J calls and the clone size are those of that table, but D and trimming were determined from the DNA. This sample carries 250,000 to 350,000 clones, approximately 88% of them seen once, and the ten largest clones take 9% to 9.5%. Trimming at V came to 5 bases and at J to 7 bases, leaving 8 bases not matched to a gene. Per the germline V gene, CDR1 is MNHEY and CDR2 is SVGAGI. The CDR3 has 15 amino acids.

Input material: peripheral blood. The clonotype comes from a man younger than 35 with active or convalescent COVID-19. The gene calls are TRBV6-5 and TRBJ1-6; 7 nucleotides agree with TRBD1. The chain's CDR3 is CASSRSTGNNSPLHF. In DNA form, the CDR3 reads TGTGCCAGCAGTCGGTCGACAGGGAACAATTCACCCCTCCACTTT.